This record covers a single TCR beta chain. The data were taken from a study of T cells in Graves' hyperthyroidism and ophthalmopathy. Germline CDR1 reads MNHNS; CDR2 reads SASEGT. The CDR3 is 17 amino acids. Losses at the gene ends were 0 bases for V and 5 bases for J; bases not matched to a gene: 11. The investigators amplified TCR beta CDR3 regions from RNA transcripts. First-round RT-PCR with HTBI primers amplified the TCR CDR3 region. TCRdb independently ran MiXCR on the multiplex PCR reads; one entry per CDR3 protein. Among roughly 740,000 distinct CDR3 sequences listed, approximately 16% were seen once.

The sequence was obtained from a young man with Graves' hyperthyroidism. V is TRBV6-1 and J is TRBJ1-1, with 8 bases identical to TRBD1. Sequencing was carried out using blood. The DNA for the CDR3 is TGTGCCAGCAGTGAAGCTGGTAACAGGGGGGTAGTTACTGAAGCTTTCTTT. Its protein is CASSEAGNRGVVTEAFF.